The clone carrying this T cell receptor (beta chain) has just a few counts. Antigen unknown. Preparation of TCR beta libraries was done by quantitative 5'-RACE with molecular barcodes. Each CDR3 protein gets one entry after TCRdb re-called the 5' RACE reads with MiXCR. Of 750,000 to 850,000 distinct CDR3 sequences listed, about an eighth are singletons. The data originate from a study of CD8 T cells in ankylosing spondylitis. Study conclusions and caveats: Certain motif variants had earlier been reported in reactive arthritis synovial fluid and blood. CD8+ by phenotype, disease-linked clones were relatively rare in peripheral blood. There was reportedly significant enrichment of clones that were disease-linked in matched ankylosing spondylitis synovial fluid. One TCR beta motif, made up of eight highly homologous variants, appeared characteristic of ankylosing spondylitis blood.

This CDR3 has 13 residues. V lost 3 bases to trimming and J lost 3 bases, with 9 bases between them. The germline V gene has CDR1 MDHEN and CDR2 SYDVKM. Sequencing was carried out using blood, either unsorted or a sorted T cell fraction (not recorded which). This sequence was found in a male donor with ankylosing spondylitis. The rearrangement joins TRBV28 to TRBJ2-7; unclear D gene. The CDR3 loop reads CASSFSIFYEQYF. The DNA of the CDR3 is TGTGCCAGCAGTTTCAGCATATTCTACGAGCAGTACTTC.